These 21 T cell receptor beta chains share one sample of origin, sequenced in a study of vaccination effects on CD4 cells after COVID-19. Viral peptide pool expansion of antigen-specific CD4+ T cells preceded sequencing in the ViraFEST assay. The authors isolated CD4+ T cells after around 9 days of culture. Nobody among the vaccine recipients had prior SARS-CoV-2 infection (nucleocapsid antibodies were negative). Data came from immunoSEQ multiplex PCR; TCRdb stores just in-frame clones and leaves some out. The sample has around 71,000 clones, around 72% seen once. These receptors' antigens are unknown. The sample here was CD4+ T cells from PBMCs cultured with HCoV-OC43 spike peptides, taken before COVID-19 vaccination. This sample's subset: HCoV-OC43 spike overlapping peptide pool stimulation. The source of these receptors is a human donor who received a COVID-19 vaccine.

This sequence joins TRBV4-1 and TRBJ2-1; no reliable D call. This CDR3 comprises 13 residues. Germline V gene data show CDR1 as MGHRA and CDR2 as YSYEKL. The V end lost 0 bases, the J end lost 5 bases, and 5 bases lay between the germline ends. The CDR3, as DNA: TGCGCCAGCAGCCAAGATGAGGACAATGAGCAGTTCTTC. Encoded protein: CASSQDEDNEQFF.

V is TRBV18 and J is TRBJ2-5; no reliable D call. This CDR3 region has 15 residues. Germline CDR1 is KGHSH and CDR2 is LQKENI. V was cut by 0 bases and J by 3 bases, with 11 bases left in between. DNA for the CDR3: TGTGCCAGCTCACCACCTGCAGAGAAAAAAGAGACCCAGTACTTC. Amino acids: CASSPPAEKKETQYF.

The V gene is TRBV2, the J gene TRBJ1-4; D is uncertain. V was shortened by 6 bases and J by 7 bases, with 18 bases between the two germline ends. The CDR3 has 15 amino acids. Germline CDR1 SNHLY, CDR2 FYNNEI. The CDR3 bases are TGTGCCAGCAGAGGTGGGCCGCCTGTAACTGAAAAACTGTTTTTT. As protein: CASRGGPPVTEKLFF. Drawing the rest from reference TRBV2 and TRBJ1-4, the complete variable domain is EPEVTQTPSHQVTQMGQEVILRCVPISNHLYFYWYRQILGQKVEFLVSFYNNEISEKSEIFDDQFSVERPDGSNFTLKIRSTKLEDSAMYFCASRGGPPVTEKLFFGSGTQLSVL.

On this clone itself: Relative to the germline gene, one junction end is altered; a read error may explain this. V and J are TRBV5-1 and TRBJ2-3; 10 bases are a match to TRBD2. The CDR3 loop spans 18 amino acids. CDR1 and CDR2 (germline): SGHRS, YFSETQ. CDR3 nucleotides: TGCGCCAGCAGCTTGTACGGAACACTAGCGGGGCTCACAAATACGCAGTATTTT. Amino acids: CASSLYGTLAGLTNTQYF. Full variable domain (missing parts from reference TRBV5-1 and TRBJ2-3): KAGVTQTPRYLIKTRGQQVTLSCSPISGHRSVSWYQQTPGQGLQFLFEYFSETQRNKGNFPGRFSGRQFSNSRSEMNVSTLELGDSALYLCASSLYGTLAGLTNTQYFGPGTRLTVL.

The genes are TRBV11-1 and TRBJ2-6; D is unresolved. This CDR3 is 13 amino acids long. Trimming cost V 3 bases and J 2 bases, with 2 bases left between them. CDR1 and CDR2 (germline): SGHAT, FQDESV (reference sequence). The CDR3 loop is CASSFAGANVLTF. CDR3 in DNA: TGTGCCAGCAGCTTCGCTGGGGCCAACGTCCTGACTTTC.

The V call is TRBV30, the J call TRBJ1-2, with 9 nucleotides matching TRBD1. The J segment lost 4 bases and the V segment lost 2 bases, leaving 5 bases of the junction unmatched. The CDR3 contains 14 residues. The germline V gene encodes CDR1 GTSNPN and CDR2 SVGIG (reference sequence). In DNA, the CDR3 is TGTGCCTGGAGTCCTGGGACAGGGATCTATGGCTACACCTTC. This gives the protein CAWSPGTGIYGYTF. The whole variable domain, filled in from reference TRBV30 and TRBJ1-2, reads SQTIHQWPATLVQPVGSPLSLECTVEGTSNPNLYWYRQAAGRGLQLLFYSVGIGQISSEVPQNLSASRPQDRQFILSSKKLLLSDSGFYLCAWSPGTGIYGYTFGSGTRLTVV.

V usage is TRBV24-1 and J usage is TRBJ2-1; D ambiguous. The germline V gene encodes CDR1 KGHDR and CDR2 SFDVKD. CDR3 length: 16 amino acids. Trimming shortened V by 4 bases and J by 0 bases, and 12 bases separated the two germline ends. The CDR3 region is CATSDATASSYNEQFF. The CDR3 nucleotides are TGTGCCACCAGTGACGCGACGGCGAGCTCCTACAATGAGCAGTTCTTC.

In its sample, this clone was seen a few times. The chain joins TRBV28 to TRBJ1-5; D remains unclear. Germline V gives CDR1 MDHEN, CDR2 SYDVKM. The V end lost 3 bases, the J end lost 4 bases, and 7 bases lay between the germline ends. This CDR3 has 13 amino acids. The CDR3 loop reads CASSFQQNQPQHF. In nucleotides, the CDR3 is TGTGCCAGCAGTTTTCAACAGAATCAGCCCCAGCATTTT.

CDR3 in amino acids: CASRVDGYTDTQYF. Here the CDR3 DNA reads TGTGCCAGTAGGGTGGACGGATACACAGATACGCAGTATTTT. The V call is TRBV2, the J call TRBJ2-3; D remains ambiguous. Between the trimmed V and J ends, which lost 9 bases and 2 bases, there was a span of 15 bases. The CDR3 is 14 residues long. The germline gives CDR1 SNHLY, CDR2 FYNNEI.

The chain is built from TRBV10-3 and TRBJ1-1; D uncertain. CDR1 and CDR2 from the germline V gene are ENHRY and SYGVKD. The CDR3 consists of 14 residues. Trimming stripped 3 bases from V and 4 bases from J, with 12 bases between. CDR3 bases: TGTGCCATCAGTGATAACCTAGGGCGCACTGAAGCTTTCTTT. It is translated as CAISDNLGRTEAFF.

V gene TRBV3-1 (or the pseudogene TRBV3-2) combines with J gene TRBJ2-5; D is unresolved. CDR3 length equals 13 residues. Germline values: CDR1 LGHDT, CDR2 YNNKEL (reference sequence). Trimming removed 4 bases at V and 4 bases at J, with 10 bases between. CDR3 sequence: CASSPPGTETQYF. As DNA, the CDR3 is TGTGCCAGCAGCCCCCCGGGTACAGAGACCCAGTACTTC.

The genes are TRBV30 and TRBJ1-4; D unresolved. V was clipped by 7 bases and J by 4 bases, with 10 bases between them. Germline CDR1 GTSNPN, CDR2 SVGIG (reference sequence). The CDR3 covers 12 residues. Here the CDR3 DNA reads TGTGCCTCTTCGGACCTTAATGAAAAACTGTTTTTT. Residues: CASSDLNEKLFF.

The CDR3 loop reads CASSLTSGVAGELFF. CDR3 coding DNA: TGTGCCAGCAGCCTGACTAGCGGGGTTGCCGGGGAGCTGTTTTTT. The V gene is TRBV7-3, the J gene TRBJ2-2; 11 bases agree with TRBD2. J was trimmed by 6 bases and V by 5 bases; bases with no gene match: 5. This CDR3 has 15 amino acids. Germline CDR1 SGHTA, CDR2 FQGTGA.

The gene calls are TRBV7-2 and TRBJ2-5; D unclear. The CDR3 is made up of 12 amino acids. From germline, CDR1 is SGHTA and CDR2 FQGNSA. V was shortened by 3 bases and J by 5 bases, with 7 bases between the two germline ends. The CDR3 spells CASSLTWETQYF. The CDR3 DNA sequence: TGTGCCAGCAGCTTGACGTGGGAGACCCAGTACTTC.

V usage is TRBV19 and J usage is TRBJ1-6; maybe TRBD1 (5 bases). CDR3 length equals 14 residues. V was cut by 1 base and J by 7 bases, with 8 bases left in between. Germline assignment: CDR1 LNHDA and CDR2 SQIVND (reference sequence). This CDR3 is CASSIAPGNSPLHF. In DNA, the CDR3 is TGTGCCAGTAGTATAGCCCCAGGGAATTCACCCCTCCACTTT.

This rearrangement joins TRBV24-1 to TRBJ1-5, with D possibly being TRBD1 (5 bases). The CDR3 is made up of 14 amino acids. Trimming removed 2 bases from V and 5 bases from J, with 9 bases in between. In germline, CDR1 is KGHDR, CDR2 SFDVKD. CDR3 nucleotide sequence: TGTGCCACCAGTGATTATACAGGTGATCAGCCCCAGCATTTT. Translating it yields CATSDYTGDQPQHF.

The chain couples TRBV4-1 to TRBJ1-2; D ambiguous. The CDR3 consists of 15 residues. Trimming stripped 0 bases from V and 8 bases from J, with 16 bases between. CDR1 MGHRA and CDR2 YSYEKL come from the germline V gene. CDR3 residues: CASSQEGPGLRGYTF. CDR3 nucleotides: TGCGCCAGCAGCCAAGAAGGGCCAGGCCTAAGGGGCTACACCTTC.

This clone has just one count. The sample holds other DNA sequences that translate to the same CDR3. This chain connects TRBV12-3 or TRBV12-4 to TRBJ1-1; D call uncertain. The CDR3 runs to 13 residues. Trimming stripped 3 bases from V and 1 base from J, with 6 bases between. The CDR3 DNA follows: TGTGCCAGCAGTTTGCGAGGGAACACTGAAGCTTTCTTT. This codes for CASSLRGNTEAFF.

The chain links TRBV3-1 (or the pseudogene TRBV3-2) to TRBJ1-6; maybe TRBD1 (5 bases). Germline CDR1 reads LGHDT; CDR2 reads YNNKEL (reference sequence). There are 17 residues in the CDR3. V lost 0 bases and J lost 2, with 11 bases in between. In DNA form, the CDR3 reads TGTGCCAGCAGCCAAGATGCAGGGTCCCCCTATAATTCACCCCTCCACTTT. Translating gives CASSQDAGSPYNSPLHF.

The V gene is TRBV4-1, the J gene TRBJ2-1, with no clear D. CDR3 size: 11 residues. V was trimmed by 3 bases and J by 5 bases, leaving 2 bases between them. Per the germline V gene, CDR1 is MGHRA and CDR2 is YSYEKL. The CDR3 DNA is TGCGCCAGCAGCCAGAACAATGAGCAGTTCTTC. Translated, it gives CASSQNNEQFF.

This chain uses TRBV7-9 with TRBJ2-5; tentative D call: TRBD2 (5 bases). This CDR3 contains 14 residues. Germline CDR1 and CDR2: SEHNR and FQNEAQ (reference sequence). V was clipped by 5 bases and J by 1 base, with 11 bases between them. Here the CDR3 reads CASSRTQSQETQYF. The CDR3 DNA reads TGTGCCAGCAGCAGGACTCAGAGCCAAGAGACCCAGTACTTC.